The 25 T cell receptor beta chains below come from one sample, sequenced in a study of blood T cell repertoires in COVID-19. Profiled with immunoSEQ multiplex PCR; TCRdb holds only in-frame clones, not every one. The data show 40,000 to 55,000 clones, under 85% seen once. Sequenced input: peripheral blood. These receptors all stem from a woman over 75 with acute or convalescent COVID-19.

This CDR3 is CASSQGGGIQYF. CDR3 coding DNA: TGTGCCAGCAGCCAAGGGGGGGGCATTCAGTACTTC. This rearrangement joins TRBV3-1 (or the pseudogene TRBV3-2) to TRBJ2-4; 7 bases map to TRBD2. Germline CDR1 and CDR2: LGHDT and YNNKEL (reference sequence). J was trimmed by 9 bases and V by 1 base; bases with no gene match: 0. The CDR3 runs 12 residues.

The chain carries TRBV5-1 and TRBJ1-1; 8 bases align to TRBD1. Trimming cost V 3 bases and J 1 base; bases outside gene matches: 2. Per the germline V gene, CDR1 is SGHRS and CDR2 is YFSETQ. The CDR3 runs to 14 residues. DNA of the CDR3: TGCGCCAGCAGCTCCGGGACAGGGAACACTGAAGCTTTCTTT. Translating gives CASSSGTGNTEAFF.

V gene TRBV30 combines with J gene TRBJ2-3; the D gene is possibly TRBD2 (5 bases). CDR3 length equals 15 residues. Trimming stripped 7 bases from V and 1 base from J, with 18 bases between. The V gene's germline CDR1 is GTSNPN and CDR2 SVGIG (reference sequence). The CDR3 nucleotides read TGTGCCTCGAGCTCGGGGTCCGAAGGCACAGATACGCAGTATTTT. This gives the protein CASSSGSEGTDTQYF.

The chain couples TRBV28 to TRBJ2-1, with 12 bases matching TRBD2. The CDR3 totals 17 residues. The trim removed 7 bases at V and 7 bases at J, leaving 14 bases unmatched. Germline values: CDR1 MDHEN, CDR2 SYDVKM. This chain's CDR3 is CASTELAGGGNLNEQFF. The DNA for the CDR3 is TGTGCCAGCACCGAACTAGCGGGAGGTGGAAATTTGAATGAGCAGTTCTTC.

This clone has just a few counts. This chain connects TRBV6-5 to TRBJ1-1, with 7 positions matching TRBD1. Germline CDR1 MNHEY, CDR2 SVGAGI. CDR3 length: 15 residues. V lost 2 bases to trimming and J lost 6 bases; unmatched junction nucleotides: 9. The CDR3 loop reads CASSYIKGARAEAFF. The CDR3 bases are TGTGCCAGCAGTTACATAAAGGGGGCTCGGGCTGAAGCTTTCTTT.

The CDR3 spells CASSSDRVNEKLFF. As DNA, the CDR3 is TGCGCCAGCAGCTCGGACAGGGTAAATGAAAAACTGTTTTTT. The chain carries TRBV5-1 and TRBJ1-4; 8 bases line up with TRBD1. The CDR3 is made up of 14 amino acids. V was clipped by 3 bases and J by 5 bases; unmatched bases: 3. Germline lookup yields CDR1 SGHRS and CDR2 YFSETQ.

The genes are TRBV30 and TRBJ1-2; unclear D gene. The CDR3 loop spans 10 amino acids. The germline V and J ends were trimmed by 8 bases and 5 bases, with 9 bases remaining between them. Per the germline V gene, CDR1 is GTSNPN and CDR2 is SVGIG (reference sequence). In DNA form, the CDR3 reads TGTGCCGGCGGGATGTATGGCTACACCTTC. It codes for CAGGMYGYTF.

This clone was seen just once. The rearrangement uses TRBV6-1 and TRBJ2-3, with 7 bases matching TRBD2. Germline CDR1 MNHNS, CDR2 SASEGT. The V segment lost 3 bases and the J segment 4 bases; nucleotides outside the gene matches: 16. There are 18 residues in the CDR3. The CDR3 DNA sequence: TGTGCCAGCAGTGATTGGGTGGCGGGAGTGGGTAAGGCAGATACGCAGTATTTT. As protein: CASSDWVAGVGKADTQYF.

To note about this clone: An end of the junction differs from the germline gene, which may be a read error. This chain joins TRBV13 and TRBJ2-7; weak D call: TRBD1 (6 bases). The CDR3 covers 12 residues. CDR1 is PRHDT and CDR2 is FYEKMQ in the germline V gene (reference sequence). CDR3 sequence reads: CASSARTGLRDF. As DNA, the CDR3 is TGTGCCAGCAGCGCGCGAACAGGGCTCAGAGACTTC. Together with reference TRBV13 and TRBJ2-7, the CDR3 gives the full variable domain: AAGVIQSPRHLIKEKRETATLKCYPIPRHDTVYWYQQGPGQDPQFLISFYEKMQSDKGSIPDRFSAQQFSDYHSELNMSSLELGDSALYFCASSARTGLRDFGPGTRLTVT.

This clone was counted once. This chain links TRBV6-2 or TRBV6-3 with TRBJ2-1; 10 bases line up with TRBD1. Germline CDR1 is MNHEY and CDR2 is SVGEGT. V was pared by 6 bases and J by 6 bases, with 8 bases of the junction left unmatched. The CDR3 contains 15 residues. Here the CDR3 reads CASSWGQGPFNEQFF. The CDR3 DNA sequence: TGTGCCAGCAGCTGGGGACAGGGGCCGTTCAATGAGCAGTTCTTC.

The rearrangement uses TRBV6-6 and TRBJ2-5; possible D gene TRBD1, 6 bases. The V end lost 2 bases, the J end lost 2 bases, and 12 bases lay between the germline ends. The CDR3 loop spans 15 amino acids. Per the germline V gene, CDR1 is MNHNY and CDR2 is SVGAGI (reference sequence). CDR3 nucleotides: TGTGCCAGCAGTTACCAGGGACAAGGACAAGAGACCCAGTACTTC. Its protein is CASSYQGQGQETQYF.

This sequence joins TRBV7-2 and TRBJ2-2, with TRBD1 identical over 8 bases. Germline V gives CDR1 SGHTA, CDR2 FQGNSA. The CDR3 consists of 16 residues. V shed 2 bases, J shed 4 bases, and the junction held 6 bases outside the gene matches. CDR3 in amino acids: CASSLYTGGSTGELFF. DNA for the CDR3: TGTGCCAGCAGCTTATATACAGGGGGGAGCACCGGGGAGCTGTTTTTT. The complete variable domain, with remaining parts taken from reference TRBV7-2 and TRBJ2-2, reads GAGVSQSPSNKVTEKGKDVELRCDPISGHTALYWYRQSLGQGLEFLIYFQGNSAPDKSGLPSDRFSAERTGGSVSTLTIQRTQQEDSAVYLCASSLYTGGSTGELFFGEGSRLTVL.

This clone was recorded a few times. J is TRBJ1-4 and V is TRBV25-1; TRBD1 matches at 8 bases. The CDR3 sequence is 17 residues long. Germline V gene sequence: CDR1 MGHDK, CDR2 SYGVNS. Germline trimming cut 1 base from V and 0 bases from J; bases unmatched to any gene: 4. The CDR3 reads CASSESPGGATNEKLFF. The CDR3 nucleotides are TGTGCCAGCAGTGAATCACCAGGGGGCGCAACTAATGAAAAACTGTTTTTT.

This clone showed up just a few times. This specimen includes other DNA sequences encoding the same CDR3. The chain is built from TRBV11-2 and TRBJ2-5, with a possible D match to TRBD1 (5 bases). Germline lookup yields CDR1 SGHAT and CDR2 FQNNGV. CDR3 length equals 14 residues. V lost 5 bases to trimming and J lost 5 bases, with 15 bases between them. The CDR3 nucleotides are TGTGCCAGCAGCCTTAGCAGGGTCGGGGAGACCCAGTACTTC. Amino acid sequence: CASSLSRVGETQYF.

The rearrangement uses TRBV28 and TRBJ1-5; 8 nucleotides agree with TRBD1. This CDR3 spans 20 amino acids. The germline CDR1 and CDR2 sequences are MDHEN and SYDVKM. After removal of 4 bases from V and 11 bases from J, the junction contained 28 bases not matched to a gene. In DNA, the CDR3 is TGTGCCAGCAGTTATCGCCTCCAGGGGGCCGCTTGGCCTCAATCATTGGCCCAGCATTTT. Protein product: CASSYRLQGAAWPQSLAQHF.

V is TRBV12-3 or TRBV12-4 and J is TRBJ1-4, with 8 bases lining up with TRBD1. The CDR3 loop spans 13 amino acids. Trimming removed 6 bases from V and 8 bases from J; junction bases left unmatched: 5. The CDR3 coding sequence is TGTGCCAGCAGGCAGGGGGCTCGGGAAAAACTGTTTTTT. It encodes CASRQGAREKLFF.

The J gene is TRBJ2-3, the V gene TRBV6-2 or TRBV6-3; TRBD2 matches 9 bases. Germline lookup yields CDR1 MNHEY and CDR2 SVGEGT. This CDR3 comprises 21 residues. Trimming removed 6 bases from V and 0 bases from J; junction bases left unmatched: 22. In DNA, the CDR3 is TGTGCCAGCAGCCAGGTGGGCCCGGTGGTAGCGGGAGTGGGAAGCACAGATACGCAGTATTTT. This encodes CASSQVGPVVAGVGSTDTQYF.

Here the CDR3 DNA reads TGTGCCAGCAGTTTAAACAGGGGTGGCAATCAGCCCCAGCATTTT. Translating gives CASSLNRGGNQPQHF. The chain links TRBV27 to TRBJ1-5, with 7 positions matching TRBD1. Germline V gene data show CDR1 as MNHEY and CDR2 as SMNVEV (reference sequence). The CDR3 extends over 15 amino acids. The ends lost 2 bases at V and 2 bases at J; junction bases unmatched: 3.

The rearrangement uses TRBV28 and TRBJ1-5; no definite D call. CDR1 is MDHEN and CDR2 is SYDVKM in the germline V gene. The CDR3 spans 13 residues. V shed 7 bases and J shed 4 bases, with 11 bases lying between them. CDR3 sequence: CASTSGRNQPQHF. CDR3 sequence (DNA): TGTGCCAGCACTTCCGGCAGGAATCAGCCCCAGCATTTT.

The chain recombines TRBV9 with TRBJ1-4, with TRBD1 matching over 8 bases. In germline, CDR1 is SGDLS, CDR2 YYNGEE. After removal of 4 bases from V and 5 bases from J, the junction contained 13 bases not matched to a gene. The CDR3 consists of 17 residues. The CDR3 DNA reads TGTGCCAGCAGCCCATTTATCGGGACAGGCGTAAATGAAAAACTGTTTTTT. Translated, it gives CASSPFIGTGVNEKLFF.

The J gene is TRBJ2-7, the V gene TRBV5-1; 7 bases fit TRBD2. Looked up from germline, CDR1 is SGHRS and CDR2 is YFSETQ. This CDR3 is built from 15 residues. V dropped 3 bases and J dropped 0; count of bases not matched to a gene: 6. The DNA of the CDR3 is TGCGCCAGCAGCTCGATAGCGGGTTACTCCTACGAGCAGTACTTC. Protein sequence: CASSSIAGYSYEQYF.

The chain carries TRBV5-1 and TRBJ1-1; D is ambiguous. Germline CDR1 reads SGHRS; CDR2 reads YFSETQ. The CDR3 runs to 14 residues. Trimming took 4 bases from V and 4 from J, leaving 14 bases between them. This CDR3 reads CASSAGNTGTEAFF. CDR3 DNA sequence: TGCGCCAGCAGCGCGGGCAACACGGGCACTGAAGCTTTCTTT.

Notes on this clone: An end of the junction does not agree with germline; a read error may underlie this. The chain couples TRBV11-3 to TRBJ1-6, with D perhaps matching TRBD1 (5 bases). This CDR3 is built from 13 residues. CDR1 SGHNT and CDR2 YENEEA come from the germline V gene. The CDR3 sequence: CATSATANSPLHF. CDR3 DNA sequence: TGTGCCACCAGCGCGACAGCGAATTCACCCCTCCACTTT.

The V gene is TRBV29-1, the J gene TRBJ2-5; D is possibly TRBD1 (5 bases). The length of the CDR3 is 11 residues. The germline gives CDR1 SQVTM, CDR2 ANQGSEA. V lost 8 bases and J lost 5, with 12 bases in between. CDR3 residues: CSLLGVETQYF. CDR3 DNA sequence: TGCAGCCTTCTAGGGGTGGAGACCCAGTACTTC.

This clone turned up a few times. The chain employs TRBV14 and TRBJ2-7, with TRBD1 matching over 10 bases. The CDR3 is 13 residues long. Trimming cost V 4 bases and J 3 bases; bases outside gene matches: 0. Germline values: CDR1 SGHDN, CDR2 FVKESK. CDR3 DNA sequence: TGTGCCAGCAGCCGGACAGGGGGCTACGAGCAGTACTTC. Protein sequence: CASSRTGGYEQYF.